The rows below give T cell receptor beta chains drawn from one sample of a study of cytotoxic CD8 clonotypes in ibrutinib-treated CLL. Clones were read by immunoSEQ multiplex PCR, and TCRdb kept only the in-frame ones, dropping some. The profile shows more than 110,000 clones, about 84% of them singletons. This material consisted of PBMCs, taken after 36 months of ibrutinib treatment. These receptors originate from a human donor with chronic lymphocytic leukemia. Both conserved end residues are part of each CDR3. D genes are given only for firm matches.

d_call,j_call,v_call,cdr3_aa
TRBD1,TRBJ1-2,TRBV6-5,CASSMTGNYGYTF
NA,NA,TRBV28,CATQRGWLYEQYF
NA,TRBJ1-5,TRBV5-6,CASSLGVRSNQPQHF
NA,TRBJ1-2,TRBV15,CATSSQGWYGYGYTF
NA,TRBJ2-5,TRBV30,CAWSVIPRAETQYF
TRBD1,TRBJ2-1,TRBV5-1,CASSEGQGIYNEQFF
TRBD2,TRBJ2-3,TRBV7-9,CASSFWASGTDTQYF
NA,TRBJ1-5,TRBV5-8,CASRPMGNQPQHF
NA,TRBJ2-6,TRBV7-6,CASSLVRGLGANVLTF
NA,TRBJ2-7,TRBV6-5,CASSYVAYGSYEQYF
TRBD1,TRBJ1-5,TRBV18,CASSTGGSSNQPQHF
NA,TRBJ1-5,TRBV6-6,CASSYGPGNQPQHF
TRBD1,TRBJ2-2,TRBV11-2,CASSLDPRQGTGELFF
TRBD2,TRBJ2-3,TRBV11-3,CASSRGLAGVGDTQYF
NA,TRBJ1-1,TRBV11-3,CASSLVLNTEAFF
NA,TRBJ1-1,TRBV5-1,CASSLELGMNTEAFF
NA,TRBJ1-2,TRBV18,CASSPGIGGNYGYTF
NA,TRBJ1-2,TRBV10-3,CAISEWAKMGYTF
TRBD1,TRBJ2-7,TRBV5-1,CASSQGQGVYEQYF
TRBD2,TRBJ2-2,TRBV5-4,CASSLPGTSGNTGELFF
TRBD1,TRBJ1-2,TRBV7-8,CASSLRQGYGYTF
TRBD1,TRBJ2-5,TRBV4-1,CASSQASRQGGFGQETQYF
NA,TRBJ1-5,TRBV28,CASSLRLGQPQHF
NA,TRBJ1-1,TRBV27,CASSFRGRTGTEAFF
NA,TRBJ2-2,TRBV6-5,CASSQTVTGELFF
NA,TRBJ1-6,TRBV30,CAWTARRTTFNSPLHF
TRBD1,TRBJ1-1,TRBV29-1,CSVGPTGGVTEAFF
NA,TRBJ2-5,TRBV15,CATSRDPGRETQYF
TRBD1,TRBJ1-5,TRBV27,CASSPRQGWDQPQHF
NA,TRBJ1-5,TRBV4-2,CASSQGERINQPQHF
TRBD1,TRBJ1-1,TRBV5-1,CASSVNRGINTEAFF
NA,TRBJ1-5,TRBV28,CASSGGARGGQPQHF
TRBD1,TRBJ2-5,TRBV7-9,CASSLARGTGGIYQETQYF
NA,TRBJ1-1,TRBV9,CASSVDTGTNTEAFF
NA,TRBJ2-5,TRBV2,CASTNTGSRETQYF
TRBD1,TRBJ1-5,TRBV19,CASSPGTESNQPQHF
NA,TRBJ1-1,TRBV4-1,CASSQSQTVYDTEAFF
TRBD1,TRBJ2-4,TRBV5-6,CASSTGQGANIQYF
TRBD1,TRBJ1-2,TRBV10-3,CAISDDRVKGYTF
TRBD1,TRBJ2-3,TRBV9,CASSSEDRAGADTQYF
TRBD1,TRBJ1-5,TRBV5-1,CASSLGQGGNQPQHF
NA,TRBJ2-3,TRBV5-6,CASSKRVGGATDTQYF
NA,TRBJ2-7,TRBV7-8,CASSLGVGEQYF
TRBD2,TRBJ2-7,TRBV18,CASSPQRGKYEQYF
TRBD1,TRBJ1-4,TRBV19,CASSISGTGGEKLFF
NA,TRBJ1-6,TRBV25-1,CASSEFRDPKNSPLHF
NA,TRBJ2-3,TRBV7-9,CASSPRTDTQYF
TRBD1,TRBJ2-7,TRBV18,CASSQTGSSLYEQYF
NA,TRBJ2-7,TRBV19,CASSPGGTIYEQYF
NA,TRBJ1-4,TRBV29-1,CSVAQANEKLFF
TRBD1,TRBJ2-7,TRBV15,CATSRDRESYEQYF